What follows are 29 T cell receptor beta chains derived from one specimen sequenced in a study of PD-1 blockade in mismatch repair-deficient tumors. Some clones are missing from TCRdb's copy, which holds only in-frame ones; the method was immunoSEQ multiplex PCR. Among about 16,000 clones, almost 85% were seen once, and the ten largest hold 15% to 20%. Sequencing was performed on PBMCs, taken before pembrolizumab treatment. These receptors were taken from an adult with mismatch repair-deficient cancer.

V is TRBV29-1 and J is TRBJ1-1, with 7 bases identical to TRBD1. The CDR3 has 13 residues. The V and J ends lost 6 bases and 0 bases, in that order; junction bases with no gene match: 4. CDR1 and CDR2 from the germline V gene are SQVTM and ANQGSEA. DNA of the CDR3: TGCAGCGTCGCGACAGGGTTGAACACTGAAGCTTTCTTT. This encodes CSVATGLNTEAFF.

The CDR3, as DNA: TGTGCCAGCAGCTCCCGGACTAGCGGAGGGGTTGTATATGAGCAGTTCTTC. Its protein product is CASSSRTSGGVVYEQFF. The V call is TRBV5-5, the J call TRBJ2-1; 10 bases are shared with TRBD2. CDR1 is SGHKS and CDR2 is YYEKEE in the germline V gene (reference sequence). The CDR3 loop spans 17 amino acids. V trimming: 3 bases; J trimming: 8 bases; junction bases outside the gene matches: 14.

This rearrangement joins TRBV13 to TRBJ2-3; the match to TRBD2 covers 7 bases. Per the germline V gene, CDR1 is PRHDT and CDR2 is FYEKMQ (reference sequence). With V trimmed by 3 bases and J by 5 bases, 11 bases remained unmatched. This CDR3 has 16 residues. The CDR3 is CASSFPTSARGDTQYF. CDR3 in DNA: TGTGCCAGCAGCTTCCCTACTAGCGCCAGAGGAGATACGCAGTATTTT.

This clone was observed a handful of times. The V call is TRBV27, the J call TRBJ2-2, with D possibly matching TRBD2 (5 bases). Per the germline V gene, CDR1 is MNHEY and CDR2 is SMNVEV (reference sequence). This CDR3 is built from 13 residues. V was cut by 4 bases and J by 6 bases, with 9 bases left in between. The chain's CDR3 is CASSSTIAGELFF. CDR3 coding DNA: TGTGCCAGCAGTTCGACTATCGCCGGGGAGCTGTTTTTT.

The CDR3 reads CASSQETGTGVDEQYF. The CDR3, as DNA: TGTGCCAGCAGCCAAGAGACGGGGACAGGGGTGGACGAGCAGTACTTC. This chain connects TRBV4-2 to TRBJ2-7; 10 positions agree with TRBD1. Germline CDR1 reads LGHNA; CDR2 reads YNFKEQ. V lost 0 bases, J lost 5 bases, and 7 bases stayed unmatched. The CDR3 loop spans 16 amino acids.

V usage is TRBV11-3 and J usage is TRBJ2-1; D assignment may be TRBD1 or TRBD2 (7 bases each). The V gene's germline CDR1 is SGHNT and CDR2 YENEEA. V lost 4 bases and J 5 bases, leaving 21 bases between the germline ends. The CDR3 has 17 residues. The DNA of the CDR3 is TGTGCCAGCAGCTCAGGGGGGGGGACAGCTCGAAACAATGAGCAGTTCTTC. Translation: CASSSGGGTARNNEQFF.

The genes are TRBV29-1 and TRBJ1-2; the match to TRBD1 covers 7 bases. The V gene end was trimmed by 5 bases and the J gene end by 8 bases; junction bases not matched to a gene: 14. Germline CDR1 SQVTM, CDR2 ANQGSEA. The CDR3 is 14 amino acids. The CDR3 DNA reads TGCAGCGTTAATGGGGACAGCCTTAGAACGGGCTACACCTTC. Protein: CSVNGDSLRTGYTF.

This clone was observed a single time. This chain connects TRBV19 to TRBJ1-4; D is perhaps TRBD1 (6 bases). V was clipped by 0 bases and J by 5 bases, with 13 bases between them. From germline, CDR1 is LNHDA and CDR2 SQIVND (reference sequence). This CDR3 spans 16 amino acids. CDR3 in DNA: TGTGCCAGTAGTATAGATCGGACAGCCGCAAATGAAAAACTGTTTTTT. It encodes CASSIDRTAANEKLFF.

This clone showed up just a few times. The chain employs TRBV6-1 and TRBJ2-1; a weak D match, TRBD1 (5 bases). CDR3 size: 15 residues. From germline, CDR1 is MNHNS and CDR2 SASEGT. V shed 2 bases and J shed 4 bases, with 12 bases lying between them. The CDR3 nucleotides read TGTGCCAGCAGTGAAAAGGCAGGGTCATACAATGAGCAGTTCTTC. Protein sequence: CASSEKAGSYNEQFF.

Only one count was recorded for this clone. V and J are TRBV11-2 and TRBJ2-7; 8 positions agree with TRBD2. The CDR3 has 14 amino acids. V lost 6 bases to trimming and J lost 1 base; unmatched junction nucleotides: 5. Germline CDR1 SGHAT, CDR2 FQNNGV. The CDR3 DNA follows: TGTGCCAGCAGTCGGACGGGGGGGTCCTACGAGCAGTACTTC. Amino acids: CASSRTGGSYEQYF.

This clone showed up just once. V is TRBV19 and J is TRBJ2-3; D possibly corresponds to TRBD2 (6 bases). The CDR3 runs to 15 residues. Germline CDR1 reads LNHDA; CDR2 reads SQIVND (reference sequence). Trimming took 5 bases from V and 3 from J, leaving 15 bases between them. DNA for the CDR3: TGTGCCAGTAGTCCGCGACTGGGGAGGACAGATACGCAGTATTTT. It is translated as CASSPRLGRTDTQYF.

The J gene is TRBJ2-5, the V gene TRBV28; D call uncertain. The last part of the DNA fits TRBJ2-7 better; the J call may be wrong. Germline V lookup: CDR1 MDHEN, CDR2 SYDVKM. The CDR3 length is 10 residues. CDR3 bases: TGTGCCAGCAAGGGCTACGAGCAGTACTTC. Its protein product is CASKGYEQYF.

The CDR3 region is CASRDRDRGDHPGTSGNTDTQYF. The CDR3 DNA reads as TGTGCCAGCAGGGACCGGGACAGGGGAGATCATCCCGGGACTAGCGGAAACACAGATACGCAGTATTTT. V and J are TRBV6-4 and TRBJ2-3, with D possibly TRBD2 on 11 matching bases. Trimming left V 6 bases short and J 2 bases short, with 39 bases between. The V gene's germline CDR1 is MRHNA and CDR2 SNTAGT. The CDR3 runs to 23 residues.

The DNA for the CDR3 is TGTGCCAGCAAGCATACCGGGACAGACTACGAGCAGTACTTC. It is translated as CASKHTGTDYEQYF. The genes are TRBV2 and TRBJ2-7; 7 bases fit TRBD1. This CDR3 has 14 amino acids. Looked up from germline, CDR1 is SNHLY and CDR2 is FYNNEI. The trim removed 7 bases at V and 3 bases at J, leaving 9 bases unmatched.

V is TRBV7-2 and J is TRBJ2-3; 8 nucleotides line up with TRBD2. Trimming cost V 5 bases and J 4 bases; bases outside gene matches: 14. From germline, CDR1 is SGHTA and CDR2 FQGNSA. This CDR3 comprises 17 residues. The CDR3 DNA reads TGTGCCAGCAGCCTCGACCCGGGACTAGGGCGTTCAGATACGCAGTATTTT. Amino acids: CASSLDPGLGRSDTQYF.

The count of this clone is one. The V gene is TRBV6-1, the J gene TRBJ2-6, with D possibly being TRBD1 (6 bases). V lost 4 bases, J lost 2 bases, and 9 bases lay in between. The CDR3 extends over 15 amino acids. Germline V lookup: CDR1 MNHNS, CDR2 SASEGT. The CDR3 reads CASSVGTTGANVLTF. As DNA, the CDR3 is TGTGCCAGCAGTGTCGGGACAACTGGGGCCAACGTCCTGACTTTC.

The rearrangement uses TRBV7-2 and TRBJ1-5; 7 positions agree with TRBD1. The length of the CDR3 is 17 residues. The V and J ends lost 0 bases and 5 bases, in that order; junction bases with no gene match: 10. Germline CDR1 reads SGHTA; CDR2 reads FQGNSA. CDR3 in amino acids: CASSLASGGTAYQPQHF. CDR3 nucleotide sequence: TGTGCCAGCAGCTTAGCCTCCGGTGGGACAGCCTATCAGCCCCAGCATTTT. Drawing the rest from reference TRBV7-2 and TRBJ1-5, the complete variable domain is GAGVSQSPSNKVTEKGKDVELRCDPISGHTALYWYRQSLGQGLEFLIYFQGNSAPDKSGLPSDRFSAERTGGSVSTLTIQRTQQEDSAVYLCASSLASGGTAYQPQHFGDGTRLSIL.

The CDR3 here is CASSQEEGGTGELFF. The CDR3 region has the DNA TGTGCCAGCAGCCAAGAGGAGGGGGGCACCGGGGAGCTGTTTTTT. J is TRBJ2-2 and V is TRBV4-2; either TRBD1 or TRBD2 may supply D (6 bases each). CDR3 size: 15 residues. V was cut by 0 bases and J by 4 bases, with 9 bases left in between. CDR1 and CDR2 (germline): LGHNA, YNFKEQ.

The chain has TRBV7-3 and TRBJ2-2; no firm D call. V dropped 5 bases and J dropped 4 bases, with 8 bases sitting between them. Germline V CDR1 and CDR2: SGHTA, FQGTGA. This CDR3 contains 13 residues. The CDR3: CASSTRSTGELFF. The CDR3, as DNA: TGTGCCAGCAGCACCAGATCCACCGGGGAGCTGTTTTTT.

This clone is medium-sized (0.01 to 0.1%) by share. This sequence joins TRBV6-1 and TRBJ2-3; 14 positions agree with TRBD2. J gave up 4 bases and V 4 bases, and 1 base lay outside the gene matches. This CDR3 region has 15 residues. The germline V gene has CDR1 MNHNS and CDR2 SASEGT. The chain's CDR3 is CASSGLAGGPDTQYF. The CDR3 nucleotides read TGTGCCAGCAGTGGACTAGCGGGAGGGCCAGATACGCAGTATTTT.

The chain links TRBV19 to TRBJ1-2; no firm D call. The CDR3 length is 14 residues. Germline V gene lookup returns CDR1 LNHDA and CDR2 SQIVND (reference sequence). Trimming pared 0 bases from V and 6 bases from J, leaving 11 bases between. The CDR3 bases are TGTGCCAGTAGTATAGAAGTCCCGGACCATGGCTACACCTTC. It yields the protein CASSIEVPDHGYTF. The full variable domain, completed using reference TRBV19 and TRBJ1-2, is DGGITQSPKYLFRKEGQNVTLSCEQNLNHDAMYWYRQDPGQGLRLIYYSQIVNDFQKGDIAEGYSVSREKKESFPLTVTSAQKNPTAFYLCASSIEVPDHGYTFGSGTRLTVV.

The genes are TRBV9 and TRBJ2-1; 7 bases are a match to TRBD2. Germline lookup yields CDR1 SGDLS and CDR2 YYNGEE. This CDR3 has 13 amino acids. J gave up 9 bases and V 3 bases, and 6 bases lay outside the gene matches. This chain's CDR3 is CASSGREQTEQFF. For the CDR3, the DNA is TGTGCCAGCAGCGGGCGGGAGCAGACTGAGCAGTTCTTC.

This rearrangement joins TRBV16 to TRBJ2-2; D perhaps matches TRBD1 (5 bases). There are 14 residues in the CDR3. V was clipped by 1 base and J by 5 bases, with 8 bases between them. In germline, CDR1 is KGHSY, CDR2 FQNENV. The CDR3 is CASSQFQGTGELFF. The CDR3 DNA sequence: TGTGCCAGCAGCCAATTCCAGGGAACCGGGGAGCTGTTTTTT.

J is TRBJ2-1 and V is TRBV7-9; D gene uncertain. Germline CDR1 and CDR2: SEHNR and FQNEAQ (reference sequence). The ends were cut back, 7 bases at V and 8 bases at J, with 12 bases in the middle. CDR3 size: 12 residues. In nucleotides, the CDR3 is TGTGCCAGCACTCGAATAGACCATGAGCAGTTCTTC. Translation: CASTRIDHEQFF.

The chain combines TRBV5-1 with TRBJ1-2; D ambiguous. The germline V and J ends were trimmed by 0 bases and 1 base, with 7 bases remaining between them. The CDR3 loop spans 14 amino acids. Germline V gene lookup returns CDR1 SGHRS and CDR2 YFSETQ. CDR3 coding DNA: TGCGCCAGCAGCTTGGGAACGGATAACTATGGCTACACCTTC. It yields the protein CASSLGTDNYGYTF.

The chain couples TRBV19 to TRBJ2-3; the D gene is possibly TRBD2 (5 bases). Germline V lookup: CDR1 LNHDA, CDR2 SQIVND (reference sequence). V lost 5 bases and J 4 bases, leaving 16 bases between the germline ends. The CDR3 loop spans 15 amino acids. CDR3 DNA: TGTGCCAGTAGTGATGCCCCGGAGGAGTCAGATACGCAGTATTTT. As protein: CASSDAPEESDTQYF.

The V and J genes are TRBV28 and TRBJ2-7; 8 bases align to TRBD1. The CDR3 is 16 amino acids. Trimming cost V 5 bases and J 6 bases; bases outside gene matches: 15. The germline gives CDR1 MDHEN, CDR2 SYDVKM. CDR3 in DNA: TGTGCCAGCAGTCATAAACGGACAGGGTATTACCTCGAGCAGTACTTC. Its protein product is CASSHKRTGYYLEQYF.

The CDR3 nucleotides read TGTGCCAGCAGCCCACATAGCGATGAGCAGTTCTTC. Residues: CASSPHSDEQFF. The genes are TRBV11-3 and TRBJ2-1; a weak D match, TRBD2 (5 bases). Trimming took off 5 bases at V and 8 bases at J, with 10 bases between the two ends. The germline V gene encodes CDR1 SGHNT and CDR2 YENEEA. This CDR3 contains 12 residues. Full variable domain (outside the CDR3, taken from reference TRBV11-3 and TRBJ2-1): EAGVVQSPRYKIIEKKQPVAFWCNPISGHNTLYWYLQNLGQGPELLIRYENEEAVDDSQLPKDRFSAERLKGVDSTLKIQPAELGDSAVYLCASSPHSDEQFFGPGTRLTVL.

The chain is built from TRBV28 and TRBJ2-3, with 11 bases identical to TRBD2. CDR1 and CDR2 from the germline V gene are MDHEN and SYDVKM. V shed 5 bases, J shed 1 base, and the junction held 5 bases outside the gene matches. CDR3 length: 16 residues. The CDR3 nucleotides are TGTGCCAGCAGTGTACTAGCGGGAGCGGGCACAGATACGCAGTATTTT. Its protein product is CASSVLAGAGTDTQYF.